Below, 18 T cell receptor beta chains from the same sample are listed, as sequenced in a study of spatial heterogeneity in lung cancer. Each CDR3 protein is one row after TCRdb ran MiXCR on the 5' RACE reads. The sample carries just under 45,000 distinct CDR3 sequences, 20% to 25% recorded once. Time point in this sample: blood at routine non-recurrence follow-up after resection. Sequencing used PBMCs, obtained at follow-up. These receptors all come from a female donor with early-stage non-small cell lung cancer.

This clonotype was counted only a few times. V is TRBV5-4 and J is TRBJ2-1; D may be TRBD1 or TRBD2 (6 bases each). The CDR3 sequence is 15 residues long. Per the germline V gene, CDR1 is SGHNT and CDR2 is YYREEE (reference sequence). Trimming shortened V by 2 bases and J by 5 bases, and 14 bases separated the two germline ends. The CDR3 region has the DNA TGTGCCAGCAGCTTAGGGGGGAGATCCAACAATGAGCAGTTCTTC. It is translated as CASSLGGRSNNEQFF.

This rearrangement joins TRBV30 to TRBJ2-5, with 9 bases identical to TRBD2. The CDR3 spans 13 residues. Germline V lookup: CDR1 GTSNPN, CDR2 SVGIG (reference sequence). The J segment lost 5 bases and the V segment lost 4 bases, leaving 5 bases of the junction unmatched. The CDR3 spells CAWMVSGSETQYF. Written as DNA, the CDR3 is TGTGCCTGGATGGTTAGCGGGAGCGAGACCCAGTACTTC.

The chain links TRBV20-1 to TRBJ2-1; D tentatively fits TRBD1 or TRBD2 (6 bases each). This CDR3 comprises 13 residues. Trimming left V 5 bases short and J 4 bases short, with 12 bases between. Germline loops: CDR1 DFQATT, CDR2 SNEGSKA (reference sequence). This CDR3 reads CSAPRGGYNEQFF. The CDR3 DNA reads as TGCAGTGCTCCCAGAGGGGGGTACAATGAGCAGTTCTTC.

The V gene is TRBV7-8, the J gene TRBJ2-7; D gene unclear. The CDR3 runs to 11 residues. Germline V gene data show CDR1 as SGHVS and CDR2 as FQNEAQ. V was pared by 4 bases and J by 6 bases, with 7 bases between. The CDR3 loop is CASSSAGEQYF. The CDR3 region has the DNA TGTGCCAGCAGCTCCGCTGGCGAGCAGTACTTC.

This clonotype appeared a few times. The V and J genes are TRBV11-2 and TRBJ1-1, with unresolved D. The V end lost 4 bases, the J end lost 0 bases, and 6 bases lay between the germline ends. In germline, CDR1 is SGHAT, CDR2 FQNNGV. This CDR3 has 13 residues. The CDR3 bases are TGTGCCAGCAGCTCGCCTATGAACACTGAAGCTTTCTTT. It codes for CASSSPMNTEAFF.

This clonotype was seen repeatedly, ten times or more. The chain uses TRBV7-8 and TRBJ2-7; TRBD2 is a possible D gene (6 bases). V was clipped by 4 bases and J by 6 bases, with 19 bases between them. Germline V gene sequence: CDR1 SGHVS, CDR2 FQNEAQ. The CDR3 runs to 15 residues. The CDR3 spells CASSSRRFGGFEQYF. DNA of the CDR3: TGTGCCAGCAGCTCCAGGCGGTTTGGGGGGTTCGAGCAGTACTTC.

The gene calls are TRBV5-1 and TRBJ1-1; D is uncertain. Trimming pared 2 bases from V and 4 bases from J, leaving 9 bases between. The CDR3 extends over 13 amino acids. CDR1 and CDR2 (germline): SGHRS, YFSETQ. CDR3 in amino acids: CASSLGQATEAFF. The CDR3 DNA follows: TGCGCCAGCAGCTTAGGTCAGGCCACTGAAGCTTTCTTT.

The chain carries TRBV2 and TRBJ1-4, with D unclear. Deletions cut 7 bases from V and 6 bases from J, with 15 bases between. Germline V gene lookup returns CDR1 SNHLY and CDR2 FYNNEI. The CDR3 has 14 residues. CDR3 residues: CASTLPKAHEKLFF. In nucleotides, the CDR3 is TGTGCCAGCACCCTACCCAAGGCCCATGAAAAACTGTTTTTT.

V and J are TRBV5-1 and TRBJ2-5; TRBD2 aligns across 11 bases. Germline CDR1 SGHRS, CDR2 YFSETQ. This CDR3 is 16 amino acids long. V was pared by 3 bases and J by 1 base, with 5 bases of the junction left unmatched. CDR3 loop: CASSSGLAEFQETQYF. Written as DNA, the CDR3 is TGCGCCAGCAGCTCGGGACTAGCGGAATTCCAAGAGACCCAGTACTTC. Looking up the rest from reference TRBV5-1 and TRBJ2-5 gives the full variable domain: KAGVTQTPRYLIKTRGQQVTLSCSPISGHRSVSWYQQTPGQGLQFLFEYFSETQRNKGNFPGRFSGRQFSNSRSEMNVSTLELGDSALYLCASSSGLAEFQETQYFGPGTRLLVL.

This clonotype was counted between two and nine times. This chain uses TRBV29-1 with TRBJ1-3; D is possibly TRBD1 (5 bases). The CDR3 has 13 amino acids. Trimming took 5 bases from V and 0 from J, leaving 8 bases between them. Per germline, CDR1 SQVTM and CDR2 ANQGSEA. The CDR3 bases are TGCAGCGTTCAGACAGTCTCTGGAAACACCATATATTTT. Translating it yields CSVQTVSGNTIYF.

This sequence joins TRBV12-3 or TRBV12-4 and TRBJ2-3; 14 bases line up with TRBD2. This CDR3 has 15 residues. The trim removed 6 bases at V and 6 bases at J, leaving 5 bases unmatched. CDR3 in DNA: TGTGCCAGCAGCCGGGGGACTAGCGGGAGTGATACGCAGTATTTT. It specifies CASSRGTSGSDTQYF.

This clonotype showed up just a few times. The rearrangement links TRBV7-9 to TRBJ2-2; no reliable D call. The V gene's germline CDR1 is SEHNR and CDR2 FQNEAQ (reference sequence). V lost 8 bases to trimming and J lost 3 bases, with 7 bases between them. The CDR3 sequence is 12 residues long. This chain's CDR3 is CASAWDTGELFF. The CDR3 DNA reads TGTGCCAGCGCGTGGGACACCGGGGAGCTGTTTTTT. Filled out from reference TRBV7-9 and TRBJ2-2, the complete variable domain reads DTGVSQNPRHKITKRGQNVTFRCDPISEHNRLYWYRQTLGQGPEFLTYFQNEAQLEKSRLLSDRFSAERPKGSFSTLEIQRTEQGDSAMYLCASAWDTGELFFGEGSRLTVL.

This clonotype was detected only a few times. The chain combines TRBV3-1 with TRBJ2-7, with 11 bases that match TRBD1. V dropped 4 bases and J dropped 4; count of bases not matched to a gene: 12. CDR1 and CDR2 (germline): LGHDT, YNNKEL (reference sequence). This CDR3 region has 17 residues. The CDR3 reads CASSRPLSGTGGYEQYF. As DNA, the CDR3 is TGTGCCAGCAGCCGCCCCCTCAGCGGGACAGGGGGTTACGAGCAGTACTTC.

For this clonotype: This may stem from a read error, because a much larger clone lies one nucleotide away. The rearrangement joins TRBV6-5 to TRBJ2-5, with D maybe TRBD1 (5 bases). The CDR3 runs to 15 residues. Germline values: CDR1 MNHEY, CDR2 SVGAGI. The CDR3 loop reads CASSYSTALQETRYF. Written as DNA, the CDR3 is TGTGCCAGCAGTTACTCGACAGCCCTCCAAGAGACCCGGTACTTC.

The chain links TRBV21-1 to TRBJ1-1; the D call TRBD1 from the table was never checked on the DNA. TRBV21-1 is described as a pseudogene. The CDR3 is made up of 15 amino acids. CDR3 nucleotide sequence: TGTGCCAGCAGCAAAGGGGACCATTCGAACACTGAAGCTTTCTTT. The encoded protein is CASSKGDHSNTEAFF.

The genes are TRBV7-2 and TRBJ2-1; tentative D call: TRBD2 (6 bases). The CDR3 is 13 amino acids. Germline loops: CDR1 SGHTA, CDR2 FQGNSA. Trimming left V 8 bases short and J 6 bases short, with 14 bases between. This CDR3 reads CASGGMRRNEQFF. DNA of the CDR3: TGTGCCAGCGGCGGGATGCGCCGCAATGAGCAGTTCTTC.

This clonotype was counted only a few times. The chain combines TRBV5-1 with TRBJ2-1; no clear D gene. The CDR3 consists of 14 residues. CDR1 SGHRS and CDR2 YFSETQ come from the germline V gene. The ends were cut back, 1 base at V and 3 bases at J, with 8 bases in the middle. For the CDR3, the DNA is TGCGCCAGCAGCTTGACAGCCTACTACAATGAGCAGTTCTTC. Translating gives CASSLTAYYNEQFF.

This clonotype was detected ten times or more. The rearrangement joins TRBV12-3 or TRBV12-4 to TRBJ1-2, with no clear D. CDR3 size: 12 residues. Trimming cost V 5 bases and J 8 bases, with 12 bases left between them. This CDR3 reads CASSGRISGYTF. The CDR3 bases are TGTGCCAGCAGTGGAAGGATATCGGGCTACACCTTC.